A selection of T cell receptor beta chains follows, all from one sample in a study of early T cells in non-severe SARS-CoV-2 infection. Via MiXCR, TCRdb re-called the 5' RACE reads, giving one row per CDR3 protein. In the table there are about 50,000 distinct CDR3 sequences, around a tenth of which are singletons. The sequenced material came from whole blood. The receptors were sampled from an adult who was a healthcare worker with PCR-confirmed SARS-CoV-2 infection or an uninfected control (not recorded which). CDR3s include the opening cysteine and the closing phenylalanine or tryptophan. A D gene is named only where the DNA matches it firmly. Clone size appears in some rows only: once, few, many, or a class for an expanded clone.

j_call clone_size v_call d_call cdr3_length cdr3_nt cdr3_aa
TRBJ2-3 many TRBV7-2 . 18 TGTGCCAGCAGCTTAGCGCTCCGGGCGCGACTAGGGGCAGATACGCAGTATTTT CASSLALRARLGADTQYF
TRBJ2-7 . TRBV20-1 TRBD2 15 TGCAGTGCTAGCAGAACTAGCGGACCTCCCTACGAGCAGTACTTC CSASRTSGPPYEQYF
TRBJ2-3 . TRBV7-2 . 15 TGTGCCAGCACAGATAGCGGATCTCCAACAGATACGCAGTATTTT CASTDSGSPTDTQYF
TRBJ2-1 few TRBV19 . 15 TGTGCCAGTAGTATAAAGATTTTCGGGTACAATGAGCAGTTCTTC CASSIKIFGYNEQFF
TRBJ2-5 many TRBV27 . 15 TGTGCCAGCAGTCCCCACGCTTACCGGCAAGAGACCCAGTACTTC CASSPHAYRQETQYF
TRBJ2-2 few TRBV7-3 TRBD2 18 TGTGCCAGCAGCTCCCAGCCGGTCACTAGCGGGAACACCGGGGAGCTGTTTTTT CASSSQPVTSGNTGELFF
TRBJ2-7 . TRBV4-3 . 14 TGCGCCAGCAGCCAAGATACTTGGGGCGAGAATCCTTACTTC CASSQDTWGENPYF
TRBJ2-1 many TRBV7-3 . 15 TGTGCCAGCAGCTTAATGGGGCTAGACTACAATGAGCAGTTCTTC CASSLMGLDYNEQFF
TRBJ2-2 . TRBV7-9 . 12 TGTGCCAGCAGCTTATTTCCCGAGGAGCTGTTTTTT CASSLFPEELFF
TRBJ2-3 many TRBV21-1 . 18 TGTGCCAGCAGCTCAACCGGGACTAGCGGGAGTTGGACAGATACGCAGTATTTT CASSSTGTSGSWTDTQYF
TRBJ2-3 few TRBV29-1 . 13 TGCAGCTCTGGGGGTAGGGTCACAGATACGCAGTATTTT CSSGGRVTDTQYF
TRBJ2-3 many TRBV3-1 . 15 TGTGCCAGCGGACGGGACGTGGGGCAGGGGGATACGCAGTATTTT CASGRDVGQGDTQYF
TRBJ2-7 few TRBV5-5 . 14 TGTGCCAGCAGCCTGTTTCAGGGTTTCTACGAGCAGTACTTC CASSLFQGFYEQYF
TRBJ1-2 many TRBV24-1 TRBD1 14 TGTGCCACCAGTGAAACAGGGGGCAACTATGGCTACACCTTC CATSETGGNYGYTF
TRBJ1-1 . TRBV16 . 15 TGTGCCAGCAGCCAAGCCCTACCAGGGCGGACTGAAGCTTTCTTT CASSQALPGRTEAFF
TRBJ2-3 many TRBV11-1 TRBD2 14 TGTGCCAGCAGCCTCGGGACTAGCGAAGATACGCAGTATTTT CASSLGTSEDTQYF
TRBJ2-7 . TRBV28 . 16 TGTGCCAGCAGCTTATCGCCGGGACACGGAATCTACGAGCAGTACTTC CASSLSPGHGIYEQYF
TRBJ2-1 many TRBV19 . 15 TGTGCCAGTAGTATCTCACACAGCTCCTACAATGAGCAGTTCTTC CASSISHSSYNEQFF
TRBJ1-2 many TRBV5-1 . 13 TGCGCCAGCAGCTTGGGAATTAACTATGGCTACACCTTC CASSLGINYGYTF
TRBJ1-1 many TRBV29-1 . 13 TGCAGCGTAGGCGGACAGAAGAACACTGAAGCTTTCTTT CSVGGQKNTEAFF
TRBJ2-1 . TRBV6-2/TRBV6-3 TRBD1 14 TGTGCCAGCAGTTACTCTTACCCAGGGGGTGAGCAGTTCTTC CASSYSYPGGEQFF
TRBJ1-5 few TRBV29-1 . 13 TGCAGCGTGGAGGACGATAGCAATCAGCCCCAGCATTTT CSVEDDSNQPQHF
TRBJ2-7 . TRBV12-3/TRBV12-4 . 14 TGTGCCAGCAGGCTTAGCGCGGCTGATAGGGAGCAGTACTTC CASRLSAADREQYF
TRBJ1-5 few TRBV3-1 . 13 TGTGCCAGCAGCCAAGATGGGGTCCAGCCCCAGCATTTT CASSQDGVQPQHF
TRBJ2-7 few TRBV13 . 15 TGTGCCAGCAGCCCCGCGGACGTGCGATCCTACGAGCAGTACTTC CASSPADVRSYEQYF
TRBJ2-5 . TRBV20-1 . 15 TGCAGTGCAAAGAGAGCGGACATTCCTCAAGAGACCCAGTACTTC CSAKRADIPQETQYF
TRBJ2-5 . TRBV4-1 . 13 TGCGCCAGCAGCCAAGCAGGGTCGGAGACCCAGTACTTC CASSQAGSETQYF